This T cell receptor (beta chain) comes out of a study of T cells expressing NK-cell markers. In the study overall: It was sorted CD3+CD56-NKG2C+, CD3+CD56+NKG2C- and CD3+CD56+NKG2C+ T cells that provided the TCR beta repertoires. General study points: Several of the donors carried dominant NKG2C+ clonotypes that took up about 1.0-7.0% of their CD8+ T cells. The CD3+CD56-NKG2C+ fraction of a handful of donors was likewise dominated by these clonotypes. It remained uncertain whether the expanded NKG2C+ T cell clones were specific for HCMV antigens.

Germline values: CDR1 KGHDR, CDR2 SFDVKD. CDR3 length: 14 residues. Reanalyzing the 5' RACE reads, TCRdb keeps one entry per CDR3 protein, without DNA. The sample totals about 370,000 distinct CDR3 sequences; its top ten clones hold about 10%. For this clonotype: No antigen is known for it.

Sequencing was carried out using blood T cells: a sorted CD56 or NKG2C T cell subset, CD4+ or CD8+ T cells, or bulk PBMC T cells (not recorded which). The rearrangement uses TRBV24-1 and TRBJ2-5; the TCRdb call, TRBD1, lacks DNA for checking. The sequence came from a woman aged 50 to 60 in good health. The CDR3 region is CATSDRTVQETQYF.